The rows below give T cell receptor beta chains drawn from one sample of a study of blood T cell repertoires in COVID-19. Sequencing used immunoSEQ multiplex PCR; TCRdb keeps in-frame clones, though not all of them. The sample records around 340,000 clones, around 82% being singletons. Sequenced input: peripheral blood. The receptors were sampled from a man younger than 40 with active or convalescent COVID-19. CDR3s include the opening cysteine and the closing phenylalanine or tryptophan. The order of the fields is V gene, clone size, J gene, D gene, CDR3 DNA, CDR3 protein. A D gene is named only where the DNA matches it firmly. Clone size is stated in some rows and not others, as once, few, many or a class when expanded.

TRBV6-4	.	TRBJ2-1	TRBD2	TGTGCCAGCAGCGATCAGACTAGCGGGGTCTCCTACAATGAGCAGTTCTTC	CASSDQTSGVSYNEQFF
TRBV6-6	.	TRBJ1-1	TRBD1	TGTGCCAGCAGTAACGGACAGGGGACTGAAGCTTTCTTT	CASSNGQGTEAFF
TRBV9	once	TRBJ2-1	TRBD2	TGTGCCAGCAGCATTACCGGGACTAGCTGGGATGAGCAGTTCTTC	CASSITGTSWDEQFF
TRBV5-1	.	TRBJ2-1	.	TGCGCCAGCAGCTTGGGACCCCTCGGCGGGGTCACCTCCTACAATGAGCAGTTCTTC	CASSLGPLGGVTSYNEQFF
TRBV15	.	TRBJ2-7	.	TGTGCCACCAGCAGCGGCCTGGAGGGGCAGTACTTC	CATSSGLEGQYF
TRBV2	.	TRBJ2-1	TRBD2	TGTGCCAGCAGTGATGGACTAGCGGGGGGGCTCCAGTTCTTC	CASSDGLAGGLQFF
TRBV6-5	.	TRBJ2-7	TRBD1	TGTGCCAGCAGGCCGACAGGGCCCTACGAGCAGTACTTC	CASRPTGPYEQYF
TRBV4-3	.	TRBJ1-4	.	TGCGCCAGCAGCCAAGGTTCAGGGTTAGGTGAAAAACTGTTTTTT	CASSQGSGLGEKLFF
TRBV6-2/TRBV6-3	.	TRBJ2-7	TRBD2	TGTGCCAGCAGTTTTTCCTCAGCGGGGGGGCACGAGCAGTACTTC	CASSFSSAGGHEQYF
TRBV30	.	TRBJ1-5	.	TGTGCCTGGAGTGTCGGAGGGAACAGCAATCAGCCCCAGCATTTT	CAWSVGGNSNQPQHF
TRBV5-1	.	TRBJ1-6	TRBD1	TGCGCCAGCAGCAGAGAGACAGGGGGTAATTCACCCCTCCACTTT	CASSRETGGNSPLHF
TRBV5-1	.	TRBJ2-1	TRBD2	TGCGCCAGCAGCTGGGTTTCGGGCGGGAGAAACAATGAGCAGTTCTTC	CASSWVSGGRNNEQFF
TRBV27	few	TRBJ2-5	.	TGTGCCAGCAGTTTAATGGGAGGAAGGGTGGGGACCCAGTACTTC	CASSLMGGRVGTQYF
TRBV28	.	TRBJ2-5	TRBD2	TGTGCCAGCAGTGGACTAGCGGGAGTGGGAGAGACCCAGTACTTC	CASSGLAGVGETQYF
TRBV25-1	.	TRBJ1-2	.	TGTGCCAGCAGTGAACCCAACAGGGATTCCTATGGCTACACCTTC	CASSEPNRDSYGYTF
TRBV7-9	.	TRBJ1-3	.	TGTGCCAGCAGCTTACCAGGTTCCTCTTTCTCTGGAAACACCATATATTTT	CASSLPGSSFSGNTIYF
TRBV4-3	.	TRBJ2-1	TRBD2	TGCGCCAGCAGCCACCGGACTAGCGGGATCTACAATGAGCAGTTCTTC	CASSHRTSGIYNEQFF
TRBV11-3	.	TRBJ2-2	.	TGTGCCAGCAGCCAAGTGCAGGGCTCCTCCGGGGAGCTGTTTTTT	CASSQVQGSSGELFF
TRBV19	.	TRBJ1-5	TRBD1	TGTGCCAGTAGTCTAGGGGACAGGGGGCTGGTTCAGCCCCAGCATTTT	CASSLGDRGLVQPQHF
TRBV14	.	TRBJ2-3	.	TGTGCCAGCCGGAGAGGAGGCACAGATACGCAGTATTTT	CASRRGGTDTQYF
TRBV7-2	.	TRBJ2-7	.	TGTGCCAGCAGCTTAGGGGGGCGGATCTCCTACGAGCAGTACTTC	CASSLGGRISYEQYF
TRBV19	.	TRBJ1-1	.	TGTGCCAGTAGTATCGGCGATCAGGCTGAAGCTTTCTTT	CASSIGDQAEAFF
TRBV21-1	few	TRBJ2-1	.	TGTGCCACCAATGGGGGTGGCGGTAGGGAGGTTAATGAGCAGTTCTTC	CATNGGGGREVNEQFF
TRBV7-2	.	TRBJ1-1	.	TGTGCCAGCAGCTCCCGAGGCGGTCAGGGCGAAGCTTTCTTT	CASSSRGGQGEAFF
TRBV13	.	TRBJ2-3	.	TGTGCCAGCAGCTTGGCGGGGGCCCACGGAGATACGCAGTATTTT	CASSLAGAHGDTQYF
TRBV11-3	.	TRBJ2-2	TRBD1	TGTGCCAGCAGGAACCGGGACAGGGGGCGGGCCGGGGAGCTGTTTTTT	CASRNRDRGRAGELFF
TRBV6-5	.	TRBJ2-2	.	TGTGCCAGCAGCGCGTATAACACCGGGGAGCTGTTTTTT	CASSAYNTGELFF
TRBV10-1	.	TRBJ2-2	TRBD2	TGCGCCAGCAGTGAGTTGCGGGAGACCCCCGGGGAGCTGTTTTTT	CASSELRETPGELFF
TRBV24-1	once	TRBJ2-3	.	TGTGCCACCAGTATTAGCGCAGATACGCAGTATTTT	CATSISADTQYF
TRBV28	.	TRBJ1-2	.	TGTGCCAGCAGTTCCCTCCCGGTATCCCAAGGCTACACCTTC	CASSSLPVSQGYTF
TRBV3-1/TRBV3-2	.	TRBJ2-7	.	TGTGCCAGCAGCCAAGATCATCGGGTCAGGCAGTACTTC	CASSQDHRVRQYF
TRBV14	.	TRBJ2-7	TRBD1	TGTGCCAGCAGCCGGACAGGAGACACCTACGAGCAGTACTTC	CASSRTGDTYEQYF
TRBV7-2	once	TRBJ2-3	TRBD2	TGTGCCAGCAGCTTAGTTAGCGGGTGGGGCACAGATACGCAGTATTTT	CASSLVSGWGTDTQYF
TRBV9	.	TRBJ1-1	.	TGTGCCAGCAGCGTAGAAGGACAGAACACTGAAGCTTTCTTT	CASSVEGQNTEAFF
TRBV12-3/TRBV12-4	.	TRBJ2-7	TRBD1	TGTGCCAGCAGTTTAAAAGGCAGGGGGACGCAGTACTTC	CASSLKGRGTQYF
TRBV28	once	TRBJ1-5	.	TGTGCCGTACAGGATCCCAATCAGCCCCAGCATTTT	CAVQDPNQPQHF
TRBV28	once	TRBJ1-4	.	TGTGCCAGCAGTCTAACCCGGGACTCTCTTGAAAAACTGTTTTTT	CASSLTRDSLEKLFF